One and the same sample provided the 26 T cell receptor beta chains below, sequenced in a study of shared T cell receptors in the human thymus. This table comes from immunoSEQ multiplex PCR, and its TCRdb copy is limited to in-frame clones, with some not included. The sample yields approximately 490,000 clones, about 80% seen once. These data also formed part of another study, on human thymus T cells.

The sample taken for sequencing was thymocytes. Receptors originate from a boy under two years old with a congenital heart defect.

The chain joins TRBV7-9 to TRBJ1-2; D possibly corresponds to TRBD1 (6 bases). Trimming stripped 1 base from V and 2 bases from J, with 11 bases between. The V gene's germline CDR1 is SEHNR and CDR2 FQNEAQ (reference sequence). This CDR3 contains 15 residues. Written as DNA, the CDR3 is TGTGCCAGCAGCTTAGGGGACACAGGGAACTATGGCTACACCTTC. It yields the protein CASSLGDTGNYGYTF.

CDR3 residues: CASSQVPRDRAHEQYF. The CDR3 nucleotides read TGCGCCAGCAGCCAAGTCCCCCGGGACAGGGCCCACGAGCAGTACTTC. V and J are TRBV4-1 and TRBJ2-7; 9 bases map to TRBD1. This CDR3 comprises 16 residues. J gave up 5 bases and V 1 base, and 9 bases lay outside the gene matches. Germline CDR1 is MGHRA and CDR2 is YSYEKL.

This CDR3 is CATMRRFRTGDEQFF. CDR3 nucleotide sequence: TGTGCCACCATGCGACGATTTCGGACAGGGGATGAGCAGTTCTTC. This chain links TRBV19 with TRBJ2-1, with TRBD1 identical over 9 bases. The germline gives CDR1 LNHDA, CDR2 SQIVND (reference sequence). The junction had 15 bases not matched to a gene; V was cut back by 10 bases and J by 8 bases. The CDR3 is 15 residues long.

The chain joins TRBV4-2 to TRBJ2-5; weak D call: TRBD1 (5 bases). Trimming shortened V by 1 base and J by 1 base, and 13 bases separated the two germline ends. Germline loops: CDR1 LGHNA, CDR2 YNFKEQ. This CDR3 comprises 16 residues. The CDR3 nucleotides read TGTGCCAGCAGCCAAGGGTTAGGGGTTTCCCAAGAGACCCAGTACTTC. Encoded protein: CASSQGLGVSQETQYF.

This clone appeared once. The rearrangement joins TRBV4-3 to TRBJ2-1; 8 bases agree with TRBD1. CDR1 is LGHNA and CDR2 is YSLEER in the germline V gene. V shed 0 bases and J 4 bases; nucleotides not matched to a gene: 2. CDR3 length equals 15 residues. CDR3 coding DNA: TGCGCCAGCAGCCAAGACAGGGGGCTGTACAATGAGCAGTTCTTC. This encodes CASSQDRGLYNEQFF.

The rearrangement uses TRBV4-1 and TRBJ1-5; no definite D call. Trimming took 3 bases from V and 4 from J, leaving 13 bases between them. This CDR3 has 15 amino acids. Germline CDR1 reads MGHRA; CDR2 reads YSYEKL. In DNA form, the CDR3 reads TGCGCCAGCAGCCATTCAACTTACAGTAATCAGCCCCAGCATTTT. It yields the protein CASSHSTYSNQPQHF.

The J gene is TRBJ1-1, the V gene TRBV27; D is perhaps TRBD1 (5 bases). This CDR3 is 15 amino acids long. The germline V and J ends were trimmed by 5 bases and 6 bases, with 19 bases remaining between them. Germline CDR1 and CDR2: MNHEY and SMNVEV (reference sequence). The CDR3 coding sequence is TGTGCCAGCAGTGCTACCCCCCGGGGGGACGCTGAAGCTTTCTTT. Translation: CASSATPRGDAEAFF.

The CDR3 DNA sequence: TGTGCCAGCAGCTTGGGCCAGGGCCAAGAGACCCAGTACTTC. Translating gives CASSLGQGQETQYF. The gene calls are TRBV5-4 and TRBJ2-5, with TRBD1 as a possible D gene (5 bases). CDR3 size: 14 residues. Trimming removed 0 bases from V and 1 base from J, with 7 bases in between. Germline V gene sequence: CDR1 SGHNT, CDR2 YYREEE (reference sequence).

The V call is TRBV14, the J call TRBJ2-3; the match to TRBD2 covers 8 bases. The CDR3 consists of 15 residues. Germline V gene lookup returns CDR1 SGHDN and CDR2 FVKESK. After removal of 3 bases from V and 5 bases from J, the junction contained 7 bases not matched to a gene. This chain's CDR3 is CASSHTGTRVDTQYF. The DNA of the CDR3 is TGTGCCAGCAGCCATACCGGGACTAGAGTAGATACGCAGTATTTT.

The J gene is TRBJ2-3, the V gene TRBV5-4, with TRBD1 identical over 7 bases. CDR3 length: 16 residues. V lost 4 bases, J lost 0 bases, and 8 bases stayed unmatched. From germline, CDR1 is SGHNT and CDR2 YYREEE (reference sequence). The CDR3 coding sequence is TGTGCCAGCAGCCAAGGGGACAGCCGAAGCACAGATACGCAGTATTTT. This gives the protein CASSQGDSRSTDTQYF.

The chain is built from TRBV6-5 and TRBJ2-1; tentative D call: TRBD2 (5 bases). CDR3 length equals 11 residues. Germline CDR1 is MNHEY and CDR2 is SVGAGI. Deletions cut 8 bases from V and 5 bases from J, with 7 bases between. The CDR3 protein is CASRENNEQFF. For the CDR3, the DNA is TGTGCCAGCCGGGAAAACAATGAGCAGTTCTTC.

The CDR3 here is CAKLALSYEQYF. The CDR3 coding sequence is TGTGCCAAACTAGCGTTGTCCTACGAGCAGTACTTC. This rearrangement joins TRBV19 to TRBJ2-7; 7 nucleotides match TRBD2. The CDR3 is made up of 12 amino acids. With 10 bases clipped from V and 1 base from J, the junction kept 4 bases outside the gene matches. Germline CDR1 is LNHDA and CDR2 is SQIVND (reference sequence).

V gene TRBV6-1 combines with J gene TRBJ2-7; 7 nucleotides match TRBD1. Germline V gene lookup returns CDR1 MNHNS and CDR2 SASEGT. This CDR3 contains 14 residues. V lost 11 bases and J lost 2; bases outside the gene matches: 12. CDR3 in DNA: TGTGCCTGCCCCCCTGGGGACAGACCCTACGAGCAGTACTTC. Protein sequence: CACPPGDRPYEQYF.

This clone was observed a few times. The chain couples TRBV7-9 to TRBJ1-4; 11 nucleotides line up with TRBD1. Per the germline V gene, CDR1 is SEHNR and CDR2 is FQNEAQ (reference sequence). The trim removed 2 bases at V and 6 bases at J, leaving 14 bases unmatched. The CDR3 spans 19 residues. CDR3 in amino acids: CASSLYGDLPGQGDEKLFF. The CDR3, as DNA: TGTGCCAGCAGCTTATATGGAGACCTGCCGGGACAGGGGGATGAAAAACTGTTTTTT.

The sample holds a few counts of this clone. The chain carries TRBV14 and TRBJ2-7; D might be TRBD2 (6 bases). Germline V gene data show CDR1 as SGHDN and CDR2 as FVKESK. This CDR3 comprises 15 residues. Trimming left V 3 bases short and J 6 bases short, with 18 bases between. The CDR3 DNA reads as TGTGCCAGCAGCCACGCGACGGGAGAACCGGGCGAGCAGTACTTC. Its protein product is CASSHATGEPGEQYF. The variable domain in full, completed from reference TRBV14 and TRBJ2-7, reads EAGVTQFPSHSVIEKGQTVTLRCDPISGHDNLYWYRRVMGKEIKFLLHFVKESKQDESGMPNNRFLAERTGGTYSTLKVQPAELEDSGVYFCASSHATGEPGEQYFGPGTRLTVT.

The J gene is TRBJ2-2, the V gene TRBV4-2, with 7 bases matching TRBD1. The germline V gene has CDR1 LGHNA and CDR2 YNFKEQ. The CDR3 is made up of 18 amino acids. The V and J ends lost 3 bases and 4 bases, in that order; junction bases with no gene match: 14. CDR3 DNA: TGTGCCAGCAGCCAGGGCGTGACAGGGTTGGGGATCACCGGGGAGCTGTTTTTT. Amino acids: CASSQGVTGLGITGELFF.

The V gene is TRBV5-4, the J gene TRBJ1-2; possible D gene TRBD1, 5 bases. Germline CDR1 reads SGHNT; CDR2 reads YYREEE (reference sequence). The ends were cut back, 4 bases at V and 10 bases at J, with 14 bases in the middle. The CDR3 length is 12 residues. DNA of the CDR3: TGTGCCAGCAGCCATGCAATCGGACACTACACCTTC. This encodes CASSHAIGHYTF.

The chain links TRBV21-1 to TRBJ1-3. TRBV21-1 is a pseudogene segment. CDR3 size: 17 residues. In DNA, the CDR3 is TGTGCCAGCAGCCCCCTCCCCAAGCGGACCACCGGAAACACCATATATTTT. Encoded protein: CASSPLPKRTTGNTIYF.

This clone appeared once. CDR3 sequence reads: CASSSASGRAGNEQFF. In DNA form, the CDR3 reads TGTGCCAGCAGTTCTGCTAGCGGGAGGGCCGGTAATGAGCAGTTCTTC. The chain couples TRBV6-5 to TRBJ2-1; 12 bases agree with TRBD2. Germline V gene data show CDR1 as MNHEY and CDR2 as SVGAGI. The length of the CDR3 is 16 residues. V lost 4 bases, J lost 7 bases, and 8 bases stayed unmatched.

The chain combines TRBV27 with TRBJ2-1, with TRBD2 matching over 12 bases. This CDR3 is 17 amino acids long. Trimming at V came to 3 bases and at J to 8 bases, leaving 11 bases not matched to a gene. Germline V gives CDR1 MNHEY, CDR2 SMNVEV (reference sequence). CDR3 bases: TGTGCCAGCAGTTTGGGGACTCCAGGACTAGCGGGATATGAGCAGTTCTTC. The encoded protein is CASSLGTPGLAGYEQFF.

V gene TRBV4-2 combines with J gene TRBJ2-1; 13 bases align to TRBD2. Trimming took 4 bases from V and 9 from J; bases not matched to a gene: 6. The CDR3 covers 15 residues. CDR1 and CDR2 from the germline V gene are LGHNA and YNFKEQ. The CDR3 loop is CASSLGTSGKAEQFF. CDR3 in DNA: TGTGCCAGCAGCCTCGGGACTAGCGGGAAGGCTGAGCAGTTCTTC.

V and J are TRBV5-1 and TRBJ2-1, with D maybe TRBD2 (6 bases). Germline V gene data show CDR1 as SGHRS and CDR2 as YFSETQ. CDR3 length equals 17 residues. With 1 base removed from V and 0 bases from J, the gap between germline ends came to 14 bases. The CDR3 loop reads CASSLCFREVSYNEQFF. The CDR3 DNA sequence: TGCGCCAGCAGCTTGTGTTTTAGGGAGGTCTCCTACAATGAGCAGTTCTTC.

This clone was seen a few times. V usage is TRBV4-1 and J usage is TRBJ1-5; D remains unclear. There are 13 residues in the CDR3. Germline V gene data show CDR1 as MGHRA and CDR2 as YSYEKL. V lost 0 bases, J lost 6 bases, and 6 bases lay in between. CDR3 protein: CASSQDPFQPQHF. The CDR3 DNA reads as TGCGCCAGCAGCCAAGATCCTTTTCAGCCCCAGCATTTT.

The rearrangement joins TRBV20-1 to TRBJ2-1, with a possible D match to TRBD1 (5 bases). Germline V gene data show CDR1 as DFQATT and CDR2 as SNEGSKA (reference sequence). The CDR3 runs to 10 residues. Trimming took off 8 bases at V and 9 bases at J, with 11 bases between the two ends. CDR3 DNA sequence: TGCAGTAGAAAAAGGGGTGAGCAGTTCTTC. It is translated as CSRKRGEQFF.

This sequence joins TRBV27 and TRBJ1-1; maybe TRBD1 (6 bases). CDR1 and CDR2 from the germline V gene are MNHEY and SMNVEV (reference sequence). The CDR3 has 15 amino acids. The V gene lost 3 bases and the J gene lost 5 bases, with 16 bases spanning the gap. In DNA form, the CDR3 reads TGTGCCAGCAGTTTCGCCCCCACAGGGCCTACTGAAGCTTTCTTT. Translating it yields CASSFAPTGPTEAFF.

Only one count was recorded for this clone. The chain uses TRBV7-9 and TRBJ2-2; 9 nucleotides agree with TRBD1. Germline V CDR1 and CDR2: SEHNR, FQNEAQ (reference sequence). The CDR3 sequence is 14 residues long. The junction had 5 bases not matched to a gene; V was cut back by 5 bases and J by 7 bases. The CDR3 bases are TGTGCCAGCAGCCCAAACAGGGGGCACGGGGAGCTGTTTTTT. It specifies CASSPNRGHGELFF.